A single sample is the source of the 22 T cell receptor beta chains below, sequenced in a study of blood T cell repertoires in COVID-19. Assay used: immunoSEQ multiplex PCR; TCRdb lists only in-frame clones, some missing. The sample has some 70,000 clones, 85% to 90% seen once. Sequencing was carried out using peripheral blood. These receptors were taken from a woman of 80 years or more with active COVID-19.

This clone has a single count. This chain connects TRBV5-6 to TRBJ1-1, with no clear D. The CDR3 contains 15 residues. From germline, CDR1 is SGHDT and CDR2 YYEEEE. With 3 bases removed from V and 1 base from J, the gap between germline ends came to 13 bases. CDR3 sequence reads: CASSSPWRTNTEAFF. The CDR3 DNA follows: TGTGCCAGCAGCTCCCCCTGGAGGACGAACACTGAAGCTTTCTTT.

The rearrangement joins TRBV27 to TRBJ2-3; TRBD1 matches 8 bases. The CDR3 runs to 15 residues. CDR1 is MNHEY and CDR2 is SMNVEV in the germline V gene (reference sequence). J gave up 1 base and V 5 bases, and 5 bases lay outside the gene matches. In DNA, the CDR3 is TGTGCCAGCAGTCTCGACAGGGGCGGCACAGATACGCAGTATTTT. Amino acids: CASSLDRGGTDTQYF.

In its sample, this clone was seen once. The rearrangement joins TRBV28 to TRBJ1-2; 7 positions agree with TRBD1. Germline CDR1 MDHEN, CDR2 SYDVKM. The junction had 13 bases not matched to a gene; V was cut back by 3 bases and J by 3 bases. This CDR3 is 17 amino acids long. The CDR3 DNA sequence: TGTGCCAGCAGTTTCATAGGGGGCGCTTATTTAGACTATGGCTACACCTTC. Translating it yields CASSFIGGAYLDYGYTF.

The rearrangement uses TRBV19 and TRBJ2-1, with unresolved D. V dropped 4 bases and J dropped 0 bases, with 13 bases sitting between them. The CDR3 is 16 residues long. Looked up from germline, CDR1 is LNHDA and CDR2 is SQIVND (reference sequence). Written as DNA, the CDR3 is TGTGCCAGTAGTACGAGACGGGTCAGCTCCTACAATGAGCAGTTCTTC. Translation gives CASSTRRVSSYNEQFF.

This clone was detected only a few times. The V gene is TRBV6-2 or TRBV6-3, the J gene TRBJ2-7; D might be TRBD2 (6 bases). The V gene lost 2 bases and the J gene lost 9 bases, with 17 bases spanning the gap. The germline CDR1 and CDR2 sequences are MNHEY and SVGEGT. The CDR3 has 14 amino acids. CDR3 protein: CASSYVGTGSGQYF. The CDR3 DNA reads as TGTGCCAGCAGTTACGTTGGGACCGGGAGCGGGCAGTACTTC.

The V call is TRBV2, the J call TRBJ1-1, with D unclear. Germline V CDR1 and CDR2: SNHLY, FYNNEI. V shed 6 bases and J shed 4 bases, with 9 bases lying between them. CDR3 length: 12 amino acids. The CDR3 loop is CASSGAGTEAFF. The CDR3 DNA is TGTGCCAGCAGCGGAGCCGGCACTGAAGCTTTCTTT.

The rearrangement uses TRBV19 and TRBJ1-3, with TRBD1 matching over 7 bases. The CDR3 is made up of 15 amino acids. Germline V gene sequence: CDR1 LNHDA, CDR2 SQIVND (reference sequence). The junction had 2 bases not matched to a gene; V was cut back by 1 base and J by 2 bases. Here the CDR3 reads CASSIGGQAGNTIYF. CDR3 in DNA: TGTGCCAGTAGTATAGGCGGACAGGCTGGAAACACCATATATTTT.

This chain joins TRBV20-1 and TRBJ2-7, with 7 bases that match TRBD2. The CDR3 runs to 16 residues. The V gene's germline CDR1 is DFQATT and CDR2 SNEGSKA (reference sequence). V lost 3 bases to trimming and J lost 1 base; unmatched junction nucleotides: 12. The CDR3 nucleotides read TGCAGTGCTAGTGGGAGGGGAGCAGGCCCTTCCTACGAGCAGTACTTC. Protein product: CSASGRGAGPSYEQYF.

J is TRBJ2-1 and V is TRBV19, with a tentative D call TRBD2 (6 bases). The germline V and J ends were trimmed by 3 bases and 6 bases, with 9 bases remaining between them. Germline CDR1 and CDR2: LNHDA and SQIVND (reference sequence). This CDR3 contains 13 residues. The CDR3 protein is CASSISGVNEQFF. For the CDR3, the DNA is TGTGCCAGTAGTATTTCGGGGGTCAATGAGCAGTTCTTC.

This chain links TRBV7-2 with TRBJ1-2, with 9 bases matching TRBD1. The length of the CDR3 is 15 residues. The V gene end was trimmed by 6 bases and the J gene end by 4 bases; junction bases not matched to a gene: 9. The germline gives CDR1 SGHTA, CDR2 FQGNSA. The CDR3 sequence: CASSLMTGGGYGYTF. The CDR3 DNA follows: TGTGCCAGCAGTCTTATGACAGGGGGAGGCTATGGCTACACCTTC.

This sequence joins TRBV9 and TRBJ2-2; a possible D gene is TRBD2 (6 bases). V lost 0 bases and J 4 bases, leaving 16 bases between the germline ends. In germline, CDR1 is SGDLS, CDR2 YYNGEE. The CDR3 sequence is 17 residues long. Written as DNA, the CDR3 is TGTGCCAGCAGCGTAGAAGGCCAGCGGGTAACCACCGGGGAGCTGTTTTTT. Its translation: CASSVEGQRVTTGELFF.

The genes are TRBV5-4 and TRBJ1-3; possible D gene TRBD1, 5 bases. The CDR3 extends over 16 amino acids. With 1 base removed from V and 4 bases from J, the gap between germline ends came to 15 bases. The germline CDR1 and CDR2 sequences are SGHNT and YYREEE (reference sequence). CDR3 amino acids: CASSLISGKGGNTIYF. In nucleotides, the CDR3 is TGTGCCAGCAGCTTGATTTCAGGGAAAGGCGGAAACACCATATATTTT. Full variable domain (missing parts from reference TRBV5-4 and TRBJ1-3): ETGVTQSPTHLIKTRGQQVTLRCSSQSGHNTVSWYQQALGQGPQFIFQYYREEENGRGNFPPRFSGLQFPNYSSELNVNALELDDSALYLCASSLISGKGGNTIYFGEGSWLTVV.

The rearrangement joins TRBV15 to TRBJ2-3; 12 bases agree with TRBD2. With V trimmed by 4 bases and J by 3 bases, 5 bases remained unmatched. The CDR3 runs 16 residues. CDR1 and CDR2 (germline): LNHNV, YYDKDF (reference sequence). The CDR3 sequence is CATSKRLAGATDTQYF. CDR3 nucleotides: TGTGCCACCAGCAAAAGACTAGCGGGAGCGACAGATACGCAGTATTTT. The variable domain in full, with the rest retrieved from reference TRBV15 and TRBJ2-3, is DAMVIQNPRYQVTQFGKPVTLSCSQTLNHNVMYWYQQKSSQAPKLLFHYYDKDFNNEADTPDNFQSRRPNTSFCFLDIRSPGLGDTAMYLCATSKRLAGATDTQYFGPGTRLTVL.

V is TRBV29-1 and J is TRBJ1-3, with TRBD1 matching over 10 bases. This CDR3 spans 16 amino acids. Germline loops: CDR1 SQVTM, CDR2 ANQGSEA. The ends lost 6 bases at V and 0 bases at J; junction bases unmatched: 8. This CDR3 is CSVERTGGISGNTIYF. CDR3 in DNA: TGCAGCGTCGAAAGGACAGGGGGTATCTCTGGAAACACCATATATTTT. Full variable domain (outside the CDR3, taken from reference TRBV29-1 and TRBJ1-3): SAVISQKPSRDICQRGTSLTIQCQVDSQVTMMFWYRQQPGQSLTLIATANQGSEATYESGFVIDKFPISRPNLTFSTLTVSNMSPEDSSIYLCSVERTGGISGNTIYFGEGSWLTVV.

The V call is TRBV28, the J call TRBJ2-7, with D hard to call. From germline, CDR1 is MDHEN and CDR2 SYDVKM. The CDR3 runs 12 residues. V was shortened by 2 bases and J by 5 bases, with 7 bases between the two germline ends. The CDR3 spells CASSLIIHEQYF. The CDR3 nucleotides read TGTGCCAGCAGTTTAATAATCCACGAGCAGTACTTC.

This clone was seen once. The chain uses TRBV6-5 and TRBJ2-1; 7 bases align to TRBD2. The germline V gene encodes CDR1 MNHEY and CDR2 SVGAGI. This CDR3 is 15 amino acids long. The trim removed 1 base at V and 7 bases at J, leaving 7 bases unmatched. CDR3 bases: TGTGCCAGCAGTTACTGGGCGGGAGAAAGTAATGAGCAGTTCTTC. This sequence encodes CASSYWAGESNEQFF.

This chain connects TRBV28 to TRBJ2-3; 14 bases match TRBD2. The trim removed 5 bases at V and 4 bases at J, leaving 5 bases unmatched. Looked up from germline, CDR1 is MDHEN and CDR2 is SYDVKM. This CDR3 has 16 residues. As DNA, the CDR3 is TGTGCCAGCAGTCCCCGACTAGCGGGAGGGGCAGATACGCAGTATTTT. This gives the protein CASSPRLAGGADTQYF.

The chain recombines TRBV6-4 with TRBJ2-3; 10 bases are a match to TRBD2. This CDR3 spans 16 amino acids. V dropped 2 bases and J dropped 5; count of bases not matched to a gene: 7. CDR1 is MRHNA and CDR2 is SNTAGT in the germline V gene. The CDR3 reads CASSDGTSAERDTQYF. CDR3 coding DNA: TGTGCCAGCAGTGACGGGACTAGCGCGGAAAGAGATACGCAGTATTTT.

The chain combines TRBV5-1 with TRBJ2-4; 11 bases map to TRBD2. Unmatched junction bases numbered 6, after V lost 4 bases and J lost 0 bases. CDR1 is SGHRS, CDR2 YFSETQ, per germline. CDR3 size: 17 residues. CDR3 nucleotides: TGCGCCAGCAGCCCCGGGACTAGCGGTCTAGCCAAAAACATTCAGTACTTC. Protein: CASSPGTSGLAKNIQYF.

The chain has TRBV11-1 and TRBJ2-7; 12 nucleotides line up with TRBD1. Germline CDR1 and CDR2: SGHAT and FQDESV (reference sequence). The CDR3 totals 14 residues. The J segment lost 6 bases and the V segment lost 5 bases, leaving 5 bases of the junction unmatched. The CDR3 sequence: CASSPQGQGAEQYF. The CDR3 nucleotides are TGTGCCAGCAGCCCTCAGGGACAGGGGGCCGAGCAGTACTTC.

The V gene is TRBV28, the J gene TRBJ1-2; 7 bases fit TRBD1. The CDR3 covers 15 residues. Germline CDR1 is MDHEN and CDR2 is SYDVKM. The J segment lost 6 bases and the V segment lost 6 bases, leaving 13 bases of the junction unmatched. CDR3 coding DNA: TGTGCCAGCAGCCTCGGGACAGTAGGCATGAATGGCTACACCTTC. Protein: CASSLGTVGMNGYTF.

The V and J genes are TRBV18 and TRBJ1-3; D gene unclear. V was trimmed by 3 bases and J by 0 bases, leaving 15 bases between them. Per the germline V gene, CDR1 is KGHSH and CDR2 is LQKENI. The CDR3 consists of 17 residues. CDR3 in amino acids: CASSPLTLLGSGNTIYF. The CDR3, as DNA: TGTGCCAGCTCACCCCTTACCTTACTTGGCTCTGGAAACACCATATATTTT.